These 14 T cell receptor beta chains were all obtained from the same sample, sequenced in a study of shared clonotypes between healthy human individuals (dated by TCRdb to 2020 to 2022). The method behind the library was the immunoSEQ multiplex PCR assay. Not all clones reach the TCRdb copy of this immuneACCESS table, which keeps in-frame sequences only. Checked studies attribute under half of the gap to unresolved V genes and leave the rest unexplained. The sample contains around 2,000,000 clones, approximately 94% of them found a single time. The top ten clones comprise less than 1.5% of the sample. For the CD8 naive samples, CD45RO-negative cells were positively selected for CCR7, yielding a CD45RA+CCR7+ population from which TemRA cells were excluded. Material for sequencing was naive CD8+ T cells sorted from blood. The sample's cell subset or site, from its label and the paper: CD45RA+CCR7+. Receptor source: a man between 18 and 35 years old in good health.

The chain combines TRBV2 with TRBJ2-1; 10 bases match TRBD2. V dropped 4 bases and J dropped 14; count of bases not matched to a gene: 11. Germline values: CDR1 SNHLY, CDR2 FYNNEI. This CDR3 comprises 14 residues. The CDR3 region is CASSAISGGQTEFF. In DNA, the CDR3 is TGTGCCAGCAGTGCTATTAGCGGGGGGCAAACGGAGTTCTTC.

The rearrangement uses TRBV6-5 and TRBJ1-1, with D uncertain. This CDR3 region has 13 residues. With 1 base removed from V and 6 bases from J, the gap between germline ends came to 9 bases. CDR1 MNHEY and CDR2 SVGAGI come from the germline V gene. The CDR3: CASSYYQRSEAFF. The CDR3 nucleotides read TGTGCCAGCAGTTACTATCAACGGTCTGAAGCTTTCTTT.

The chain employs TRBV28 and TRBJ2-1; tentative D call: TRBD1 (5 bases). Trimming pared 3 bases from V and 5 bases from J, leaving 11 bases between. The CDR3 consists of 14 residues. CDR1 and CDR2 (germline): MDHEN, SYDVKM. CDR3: CASSLQGRNNEQFF. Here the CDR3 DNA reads TGTGCCAGCAGTTTGCAGGGTAGAAACAATGAGCAGTTCTTC.

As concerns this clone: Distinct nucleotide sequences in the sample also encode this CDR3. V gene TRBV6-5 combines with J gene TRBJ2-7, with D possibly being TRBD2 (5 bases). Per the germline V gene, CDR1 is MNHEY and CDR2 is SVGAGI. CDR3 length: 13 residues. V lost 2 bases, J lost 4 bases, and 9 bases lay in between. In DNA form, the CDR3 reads TGTGCCAGCAGTTACACCGAGGGTTACGAGCAGTACTTC. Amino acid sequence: CASSYTEGYEQYF.

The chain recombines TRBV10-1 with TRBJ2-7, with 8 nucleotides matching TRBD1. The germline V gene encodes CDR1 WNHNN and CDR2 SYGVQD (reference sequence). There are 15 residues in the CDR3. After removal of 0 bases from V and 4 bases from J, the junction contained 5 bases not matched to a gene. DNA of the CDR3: TGCGCCAGCAGTGAGTCGCCGGGACAGGCTTACGAGCAGTACTTC. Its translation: CASSESPGQAYEQYF.

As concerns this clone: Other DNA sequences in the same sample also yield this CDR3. CDR3 region: CASSVQGSSYEQYF. Here the CDR3 DNA reads TGTGCCAGCAGCGTACAGGGGTCCTCCTACGAGCAGTACTTC. The rearrangement joins TRBV27 to TRBJ2-7; 7 bases are a match to TRBD1. Germline loops: CDR1 MNHEY, CDR2 SMNVEV (reference sequence). The CDR3 covers 14 residues. The V gene end was trimmed by 6 bases and the J gene end by 0 bases; junction bases not matched to a gene: 5.

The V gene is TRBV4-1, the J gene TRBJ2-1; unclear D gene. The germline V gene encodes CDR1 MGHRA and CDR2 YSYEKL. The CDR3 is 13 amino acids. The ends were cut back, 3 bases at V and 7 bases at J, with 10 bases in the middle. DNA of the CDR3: TGCGCCAGCAGCCAGGTCCTCCTGAATGAGCAGTTCTTC. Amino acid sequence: CASSQVLLNEQFF.

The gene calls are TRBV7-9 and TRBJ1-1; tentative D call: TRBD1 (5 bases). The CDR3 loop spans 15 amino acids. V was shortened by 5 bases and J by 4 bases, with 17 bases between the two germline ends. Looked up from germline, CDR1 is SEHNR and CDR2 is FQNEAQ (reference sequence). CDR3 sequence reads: CASSLTGGVVTEAFF. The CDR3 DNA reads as TGTGCCAGCAGCCTGACGGGAGGGGTGGTCACTGAAGCTTTCTTT.

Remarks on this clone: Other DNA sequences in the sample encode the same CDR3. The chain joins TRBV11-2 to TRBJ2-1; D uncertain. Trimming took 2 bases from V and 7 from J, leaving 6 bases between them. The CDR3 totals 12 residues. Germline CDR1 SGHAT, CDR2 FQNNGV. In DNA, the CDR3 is TGTGCCAGCAGCTTATTAGGAAATGAGCAGTTCTTC. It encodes CASSLLGNEQFF.

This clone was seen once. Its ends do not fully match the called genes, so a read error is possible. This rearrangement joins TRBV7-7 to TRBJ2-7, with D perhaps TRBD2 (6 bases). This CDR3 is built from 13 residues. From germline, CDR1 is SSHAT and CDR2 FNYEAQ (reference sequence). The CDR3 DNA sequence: TGTGCTAGCAGCTTAGCGGAGAATTACGAGCAGTACTTC. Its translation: CASSLAENYEQYF.

The CDR3 region is CASSLLPGSFEKLFF. The DNA for the CDR3 is TGTGCCAGCAGTCTTTTACCAGGAAGCTTCGAAAAACTGTTTTTT. The V and J genes are TRBV27 and TRBJ1-4; D is unresolved. Germline V gene lookup returns CDR1 MNHEY and CDR2 SMNVEV (reference sequence). This CDR3 has 15 residues. V was shortened by 5 bases and J by 8 bases, with 18 bases between the two germline ends.

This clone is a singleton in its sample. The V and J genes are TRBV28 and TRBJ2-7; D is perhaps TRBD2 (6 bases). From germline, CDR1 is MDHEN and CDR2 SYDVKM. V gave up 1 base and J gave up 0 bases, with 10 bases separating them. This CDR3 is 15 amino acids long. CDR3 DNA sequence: TGTGCCAGCAGTTTATTGGGGGAGGCCTCCTACGAGCAGTACTTC. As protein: CASSLLGEASYEQYF. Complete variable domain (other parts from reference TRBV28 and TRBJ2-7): DVKVTQSSRYLVKRTGEKVFLECVQDMDHENMFWYRQDPGLGLRLIYFSYDVKMKEKGDIPEGYSVSREKKERFSLILESASTNQTSMYLCASSLLGEASYEQYFGPGTRLTVT.

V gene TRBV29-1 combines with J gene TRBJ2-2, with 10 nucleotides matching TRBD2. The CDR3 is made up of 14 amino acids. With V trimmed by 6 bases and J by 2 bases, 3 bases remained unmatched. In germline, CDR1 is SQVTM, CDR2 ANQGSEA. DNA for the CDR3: TGCAGCGTGCCTAGCGGGAGTAACACCGGGGAGCTGTTTTTT. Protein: CSVPSGSNTGELFF.

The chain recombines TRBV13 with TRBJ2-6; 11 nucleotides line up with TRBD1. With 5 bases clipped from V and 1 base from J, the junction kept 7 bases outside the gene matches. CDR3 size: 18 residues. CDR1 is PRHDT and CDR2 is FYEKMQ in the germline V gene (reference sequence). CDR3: CASSPGGQGGSGANVLTF. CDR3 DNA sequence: TGTGCCAGCAGCCCAGGGGGACAGGGGGGTTCTGGGGCCAACGTCCTGACTTTC.